The rows below give T cell receptor beta chains drawn from one sample of a study of human T cells and chemical hapten exposure. MiXCR was run by TCRdb on the RACE reads, yielding one entry per CDR3 protein. Here the sample spans approximately 180,000 distinct CDR3 sequences, approximately 31% being singletons. Sequenced material: whole blood, taken in connection with sensitization to the hapten diphenylcyclopropenone (DPC). All receptors come from a woman in her 30s with alopecia areata. Some clones in this sample may be carry-over from other donors' samples. Each CDR3 is given with its conserved first and last residue. The D gene is left open where the match is weak. The listing skips clone size in some rows; elsewhere it reads once, few, many or a size class.

j_call: TRBJ1-5; clone_size: few; d_call: -; cdr3_length: 14; v_call: TRBV28; cdr3_aa: CASSAPGRNQPQHF; cdr3_nt: TGTGCCAGCAGTGCCCCCGGACGCAATCAGCCCCAGCATTTT
j_call: TRBJ1-6; clone_size: many; d_call: -; cdr3_length: 13; v_call: TRBV12-3/TRBV12-4; cdr3_aa: CASSRTENSPLHF; cdr3_nt: TGTGCCAGCAGCCGGACAGAAAATTCACCCCTCCACTTT
j_call: TRBJ2-3; clone_size: -; d_call: -; cdr3_length: 14; v_call: TRBV5-1; cdr3_aa: CASSLGGEADTQYF; cdr3_nt: TGCGCCAGCAGCTTAGGCGGGGAGGCAGATACGCAGTATTTT
j_call: TRBJ2-1; clone_size: -; d_call: TRBD1; cdr3_length: 15; v_call: TRBV3-1; cdr3_aa: CASSQVGQGYNEQFF; cdr3_nt: TGTGCCAGCAGCCAAGTCGGACAGGGGTACAATGAGCAGTTCTTC
j_call: TRBJ1-2; clone_size: -; d_call: -; cdr3_length: 11; v_call: TRBV7-2; cdr3_aa: CASSLWEPYTF; cdr3_nt: TGTGCCAGCAGCTTATGGGAGCCGTACACCTTC
j_call: TRBJ2-1; clone_size: -; d_call: TRBD2; cdr3_length: 15; v_call: TRBV20-1; cdr3_aa: CSARPGTRRYNEQFF; cdr3_nt: TGCAGTGCTAGACCCGGGACTAGAAGATACAATGAGCAGTTCTTC
j_call: TRBJ2-7; clone_size: -; d_call: -; cdr3_length: 15; v_call: TRBV5-1; cdr3_aa: CASSLTPGSSYEQYF; cdr3_nt: TGCGCCAGCAGCTTGACCCCAGGAAGCTCCTACGAGCAGTACTTC
j_call: TRBJ1-2; clone_size: -; d_call: -; cdr3_length: 13; v_call: TRBV28; cdr3_aa: CASAPGGAWGYTF; cdr3_nt: TGTGCCAGCGCCCCAGGAGGGGCGTGGGGCTACACCTTC
j_call: TRBJ2-3; clone_size: -; d_call: -; cdr3_length: 15; v_call: TRBV10-3; cdr3_aa: CAISGAGSPTDTQYF; cdr3_nt: TGTGCCATCAGTGGGGCGGGGAGCCCCACAGATACGCAGTATTTT
j_call: TRBJ1-1; clone_size: few; d_call: -; cdr3_length: 13; v_call: TRBV6-2/TRBV6-3; cdr3_aa: CASSLFGGTEAFF; cdr3_nt: TGTGCCAGCAGTTTATTTGGGGGCACTGAAGCTTTCTTT
j_call: TRBJ1-2; clone_size: -; d_call: TRBD1; cdr3_length: 17; v_call: TRBV4-3; cdr3_aa: CASSQASGGTTNYGYTF; cdr3_nt: TGCGCCAGCAGCCAAGCATCAGGGGGCACCACCAACTATGGCTACACCTTC
j_call: TRBJ1-5; clone_size: few; d_call: -; cdr3_length: 15; v_call: TRBV20-1; cdr3_aa: CSARVGSPKPGPQHF; cdr3_nt: TGCAGTGCTAGAGTTGGCAGTCCAAAGCCAGGGCCCCAGCATTTT
j_call: TRBJ1-3; clone_size: -; d_call: -; cdr3_length: 17; v_call: TRBV5-1; cdr3_aa: CASSLTQGTISGNTIYF; cdr3_nt: TGCGCCAGCAGCTTAACTCAGGGTACCATCTCTGGAAACACCATATATTTT
j_call: TRBJ2-2; clone_size: -; d_call: -; cdr3_length: 14; v_call: TRBV15; cdr3_aa: CATSRDLTTGELFF; cdr3_nt: TGTGCCACCAGCAGAGATTTAACCACCGGGGAGCTGTTTTTT
j_call: TRBJ2-5; clone_size: few; d_call: -; cdr3_length: 11; v_call: TRBV29-1; cdr3_aa: CSVDTEETPHF; cdr3_nt: TGCAGCGTTGACACAGAGGAAACCCCTCACTTC
j_call: TRBJ1-3; clone_size: -; d_call: -; cdr3_length: 13; v_call: TRBV4-3; cdr3_aa: CASSQSSGNTIYF; cdr3_nt: TGCGCCAGCAGCCAGTCCTCTGGAAACACCATATATTTT
j_call: TRBJ2-7; clone_size: -; d_call: TRBD2; cdr3_length: 14; v_call: TRBV9; cdr3_aa: CASSVSGLGYEQYF; cdr3_nt: TGTGCCAGCAGCGTTTCGGGACTAGGCTACGAGCAGTACTTC
j_call: TRBJ2-1; clone_size: once; d_call: -; cdr3_length: 15; v_call: TRBV3-1; cdr3_aa: CASSPSDNRDNEQFF; cdr3_nt: TGTGCCAGCAGCCCTAGCGATAATCGGGACAATGAGCAGTTCTTC
j_call: TRBJ2-3; clone_size: -; d_call: -; cdr3_length: 16; v_call: TRBV27; cdr3_aa: CASSLSTALGADTQYF; cdr3_nt: TGTGCCAGCAGTTTATCGACTGCCCTTGGGGCAGATACGCAGTATTTT
j_call: TRBJ1-4; clone_size: many; d_call: -; cdr3_length: 13; v_call: TRBV7-2; cdr3_aa: CASSLRDSEKLFF; cdr3_nt: TGTGCCAGCAGCTTAAGGGATTCGGAAAAACTGTTTTTT
j_call: TRBJ2-5; clone_size: few; d_call: -; cdr3_length: 12; v_call: TRBV7-3; cdr3_aa: CASGTKQETQYF; cdr3_nt: TGTGCCAGCGGAACTAAGCAAGAGACCCAGTACTTC
j_call: TRBJ1-6; clone_size: -; d_call: TRBD1; cdr3_length: 15; v_call: TRBV3-1; cdr3_aa: CASSYRQGANSPLHF; cdr3_nt: TGTGCCAGCAGCTATAGACAGGGGGCGAATTCACCCCTCCACTTT
j_call: TRBJ2-6; clone_size: -; d_call: -; cdr3_length: 19; v_call: TRBV7-9; cdr3_aa: CASSLYGGTGHSGANVLTF; cdr3_nt: TGTGCCAGCAGCTTATACGGGGGGACAGGTCACTCTGGGGCCAACGTCCTGACTTTC
j_call: TRBJ1-4; clone_size: few; d_call: TRBD1; cdr3_length: 18; v_call: TRBV10-1; cdr3_aa: CASERMDRPPDPNEKLFF; cdr3_nt: TGCGCCAGCGAGCGGATGGACAGGCCTCCCGATCCAAATGAAAAACTGTTTTTT
j_call: TRBJ2-7; clone_size: -; d_call: TRBD1; cdr3_length: 13; v_call: TRBV20-1; cdr3_aa: CSARWGTGSEQYF; cdr3_nt: TGCAGTGCTAGGTGGGGGACAGGATCCGAGCAGTACTTC
j_call: TRBJ1-3; clone_size: few; d_call: -; cdr3_length: 16; v_call: TRBV14; cdr3_aa: CASSPRWAGAGNTIYF; cdr3_nt: TGTGCCAGCAGCCCTAGATGGGCAGGGGCTGGAAACACCATATATTTT
j_call: TRBJ2-1; clone_size: once; d_call: TRBD1; cdr3_length: 12; v_call: TRBV6-2/TRBV6-3; cdr3_aa: CASTQQGNEQFF; cdr3_nt: TGTGCCAGCACCCAACAGGGGAATGAGCAGTTCTTC
j_call: TRBJ1-4; clone_size: -; d_call: -; cdr3_length: 15; v_call: TRBV7-9; cdr3_aa: CASSLGRTTNEKLFF; cdr3_nt: TGTGCCAGCAGCTTAGGACGGACAACTAATGAAAAACTGTTTTTT
j_call: TRBJ1-2; clone_size: -; d_call: -; cdr3_length: 14; v_call: TRBV20-1; cdr3_aa: CSARDLRRDYGYTF; cdr3_nt: TGCAGTGCTAGAGATCTTAGGCGGGACTATGGCTACACCTTC
j_call: TRBJ2-2; clone_size: -; d_call: -; cdr3_length: 14; v_call: TRBV5-1; cdr3_aa: CASSSGSRTGELFF; cdr3_nt: TGCGCCAGCAGCTCGGGGTCGCGCACCGGGGAGCTGTTTTTT
j_call: TRBJ1-2; clone_size: -; d_call: -; cdr3_length: 14; v_call: TRBV28; cdr3_aa: CASSFLGRSYGYTF; cdr3_nt: TGTGCCAGCAGTTTCCTGGGACGGAGCTATGGCTACACCTTC
j_call: TRBJ2-1; clone_size: few; d_call: -; cdr3_length: 11; v_call: TRBV7-2; cdr3_aa: CGSSAYNEQFF; cdr3_nt: TGTGGGTCTAGCGCCTACAATGAGCAGTTCTTC